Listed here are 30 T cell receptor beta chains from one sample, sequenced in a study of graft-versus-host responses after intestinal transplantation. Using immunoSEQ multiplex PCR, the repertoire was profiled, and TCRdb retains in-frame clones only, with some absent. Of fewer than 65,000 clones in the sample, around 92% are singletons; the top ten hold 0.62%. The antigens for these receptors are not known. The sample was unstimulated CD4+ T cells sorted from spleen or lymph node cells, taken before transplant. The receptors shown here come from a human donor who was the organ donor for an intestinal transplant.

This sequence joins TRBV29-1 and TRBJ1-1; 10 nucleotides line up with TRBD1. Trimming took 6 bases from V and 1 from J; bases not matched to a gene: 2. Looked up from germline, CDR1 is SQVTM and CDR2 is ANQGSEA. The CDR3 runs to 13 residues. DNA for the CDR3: TGCAGCGTGACAGGGGGCGGGAACACTGAAGCTTTCTTT. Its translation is CSVTGGGNTEAFF.

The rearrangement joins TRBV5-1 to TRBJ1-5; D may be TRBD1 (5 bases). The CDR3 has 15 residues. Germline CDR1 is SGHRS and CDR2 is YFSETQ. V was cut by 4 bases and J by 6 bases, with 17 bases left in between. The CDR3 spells CASSPLGAPGQPQHF. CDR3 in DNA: TGCGCCAGCAGCCCCCTAGGGGCCCCAGGTCAGCCCCAGCATTTT.

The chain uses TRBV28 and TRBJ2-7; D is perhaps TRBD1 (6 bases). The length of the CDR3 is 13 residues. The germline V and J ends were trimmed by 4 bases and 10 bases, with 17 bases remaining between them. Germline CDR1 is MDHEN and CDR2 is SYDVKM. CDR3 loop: CASSSNDRFIQYF. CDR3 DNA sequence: TGTGCCAGCAGTTCGAATGACAGGTTTATACAGTACTTC.

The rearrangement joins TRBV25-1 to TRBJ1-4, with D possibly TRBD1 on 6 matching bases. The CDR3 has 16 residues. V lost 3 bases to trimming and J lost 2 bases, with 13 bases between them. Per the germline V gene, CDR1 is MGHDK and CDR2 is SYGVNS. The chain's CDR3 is CASSEGAMGTNEKLFF. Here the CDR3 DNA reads TGTGCCAGCAGTGAGGGGGCGATGGGGACTAATGAAAAACTGTTTTTT.

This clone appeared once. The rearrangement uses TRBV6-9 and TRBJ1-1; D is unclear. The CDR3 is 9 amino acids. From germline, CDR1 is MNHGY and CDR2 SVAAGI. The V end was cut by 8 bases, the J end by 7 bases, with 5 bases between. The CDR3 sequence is CASASEAFF. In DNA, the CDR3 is TGTGCCAGCGCCAGTGAAGCTTTCTTT.

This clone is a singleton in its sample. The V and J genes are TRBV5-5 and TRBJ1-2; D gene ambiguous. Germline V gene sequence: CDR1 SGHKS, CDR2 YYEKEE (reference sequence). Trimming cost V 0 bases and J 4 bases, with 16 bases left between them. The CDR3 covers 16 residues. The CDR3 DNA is TGTGCCAGCAGCTTGGTCACAGTTGCAGTTGGCTATGGCTACACCTTC. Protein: CASSLVTVAVGYGYTF.

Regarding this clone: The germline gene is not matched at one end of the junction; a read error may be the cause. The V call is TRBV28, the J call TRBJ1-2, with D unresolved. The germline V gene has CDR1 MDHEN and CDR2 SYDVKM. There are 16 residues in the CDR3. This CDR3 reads CANSLLSAAENYGYTF. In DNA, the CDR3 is TGTGCCAACAGTTTACTCTCTGCGGCAGAGAACTATGGCTACACCTTC.

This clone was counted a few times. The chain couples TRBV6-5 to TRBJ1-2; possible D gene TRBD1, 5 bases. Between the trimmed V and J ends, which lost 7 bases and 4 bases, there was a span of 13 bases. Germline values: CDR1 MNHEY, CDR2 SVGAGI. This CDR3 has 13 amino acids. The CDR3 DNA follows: TGTGCCAGCACCGACGGGGGGTCCTATGGCTACACCTTC. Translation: CASTDGGSYGYTF.

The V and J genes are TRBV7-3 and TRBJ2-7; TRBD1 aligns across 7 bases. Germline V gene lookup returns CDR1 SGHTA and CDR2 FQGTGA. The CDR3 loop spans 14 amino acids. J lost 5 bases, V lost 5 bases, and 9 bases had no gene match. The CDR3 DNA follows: TGTGCCAGCAGCCTCCTCCGGGACAGCCACGAGCAGTACTTC. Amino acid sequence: CASSLLRDSHEQYF.

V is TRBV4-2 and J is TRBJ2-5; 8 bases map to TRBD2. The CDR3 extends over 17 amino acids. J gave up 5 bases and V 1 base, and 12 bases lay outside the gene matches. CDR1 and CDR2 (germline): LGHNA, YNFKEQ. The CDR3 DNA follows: TGTGCCAGCAGCCAAGTCGCGGCTAGCGGGTTCGTGGAGACCCAGTACTTC. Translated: CASSQVAASGFVETQYF.

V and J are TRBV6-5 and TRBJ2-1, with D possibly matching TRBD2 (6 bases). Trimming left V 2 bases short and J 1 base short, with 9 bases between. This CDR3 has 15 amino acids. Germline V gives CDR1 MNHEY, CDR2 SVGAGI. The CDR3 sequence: CASSYGGISYNEQFF. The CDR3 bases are TGTGCCAGCAGTTACGGGGGGATTTCCTACAATGAGCAGTTCTTC.

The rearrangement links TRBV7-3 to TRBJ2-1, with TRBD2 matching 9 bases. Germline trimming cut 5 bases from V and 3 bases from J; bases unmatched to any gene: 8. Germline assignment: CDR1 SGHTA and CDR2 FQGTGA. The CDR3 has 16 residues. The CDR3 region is CASSLLGGGGYNEQFF. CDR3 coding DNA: TGTGCCAGCAGCCTTCTTGGCGGGGGGGGCTACAATGAGCAGTTCTTC. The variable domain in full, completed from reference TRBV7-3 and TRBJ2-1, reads GAGVSQTPSNKVTEKGKYVELRCDPISGHTALYWYRQSLGQGPEFLIYFQGTGAADDSGLPNDRFFAVRPEGSVSTLKIQRTERGDSAVYLCASSLLGGGGYNEQFFGPGTRLTVL.

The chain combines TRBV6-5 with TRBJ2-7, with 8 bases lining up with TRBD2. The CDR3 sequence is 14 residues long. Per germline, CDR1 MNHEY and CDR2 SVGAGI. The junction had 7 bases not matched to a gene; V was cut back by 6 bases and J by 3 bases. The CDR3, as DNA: TGTGCCAGCAGCAAGCGGGGGCCTGGCTACGAGCAGTACTTC. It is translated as CASSKRGPGYEQYF.

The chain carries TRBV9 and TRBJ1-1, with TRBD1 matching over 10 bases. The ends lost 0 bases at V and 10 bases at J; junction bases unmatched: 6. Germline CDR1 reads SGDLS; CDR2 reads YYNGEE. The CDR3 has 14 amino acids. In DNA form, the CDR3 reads TGTGCCAGCAGCGTAGGGGGACAGGGGATCGGAGCTTTCTTT. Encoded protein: CASSVGGQGIGAFF.

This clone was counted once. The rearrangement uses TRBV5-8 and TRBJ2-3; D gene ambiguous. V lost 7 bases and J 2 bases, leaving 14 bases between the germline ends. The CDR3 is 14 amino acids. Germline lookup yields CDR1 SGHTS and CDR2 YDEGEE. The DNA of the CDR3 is TGTGCCAGCCCTCCGAGAGATCTCACAGATACGCAGTATTTT. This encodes CASPPRDLTDTQYF. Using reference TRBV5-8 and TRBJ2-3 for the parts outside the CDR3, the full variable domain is EAGVTQSPTHLIKTRGQQATLRCSPISGHTSVYWYQQALGLGLQFLLWYDEGEERNRGNFPPRFSGRQFPNYSSELNVNALELEDSALYLCASPPRDLTDTQYFGPGTRLTVL.

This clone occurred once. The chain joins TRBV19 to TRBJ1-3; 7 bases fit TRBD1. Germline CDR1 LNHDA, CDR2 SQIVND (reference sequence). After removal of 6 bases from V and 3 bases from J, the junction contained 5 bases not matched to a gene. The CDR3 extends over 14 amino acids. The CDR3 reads CASSITGVGNTIYF. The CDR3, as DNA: TGTGCCAGTAGCATCACAGGGGTTGGAAACACCATATATTTT.

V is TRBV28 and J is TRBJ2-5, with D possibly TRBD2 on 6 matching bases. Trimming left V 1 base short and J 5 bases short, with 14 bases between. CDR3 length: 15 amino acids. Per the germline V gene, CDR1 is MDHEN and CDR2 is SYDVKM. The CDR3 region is CASSLSGLNRETQYF. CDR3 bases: TGTGCCAGCAGTTTATCGGGACTCAATCGGGAGACCCAGTACTTC.

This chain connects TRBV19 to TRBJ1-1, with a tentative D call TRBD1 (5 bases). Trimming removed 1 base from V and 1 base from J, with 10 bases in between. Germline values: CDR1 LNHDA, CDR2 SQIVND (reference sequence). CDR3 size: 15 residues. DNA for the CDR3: TGTGCCAGTAGTATAGTGGGCCAGGGGAACACTGAAGCTTTCTTT. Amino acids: CASSIVGQGNTEAFF.

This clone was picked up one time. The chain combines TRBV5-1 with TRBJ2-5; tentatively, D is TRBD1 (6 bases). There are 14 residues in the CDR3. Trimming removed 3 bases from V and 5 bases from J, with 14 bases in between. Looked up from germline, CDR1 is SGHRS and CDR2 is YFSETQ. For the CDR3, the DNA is TGCGCCAGCAGCTCCAAACCCCAGGGGGAGACCCAGTACTTC. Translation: CASSSKPQGETQYF.

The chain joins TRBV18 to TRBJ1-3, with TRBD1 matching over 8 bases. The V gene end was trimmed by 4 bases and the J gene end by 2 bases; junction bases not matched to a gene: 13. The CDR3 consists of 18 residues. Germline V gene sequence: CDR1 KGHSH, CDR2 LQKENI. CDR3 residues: CASSRLEGRGLTGNTIYF. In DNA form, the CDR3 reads TGTGCCAGCTCACGTTTGGAGGGCAGGGGGCTGACTGGAAACACCATATATTTT. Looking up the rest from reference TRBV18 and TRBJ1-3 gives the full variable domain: NAGVMQNPRHLVRRRGQEARLRCSPMKGHSHVYWYRQLPEEGLKFMVYLQKENIIDESGMPKERFSAEFPKEGPSILRIQQVVRGDSAAYFCASSRLEGRGLTGNTIYFGEGSWLTVV.

The CDR3 DNA follows: TGTGCCGGAAGGGGGGGACAGGTCAAGAACACCGGGGAGCTGTTTTTT. Translating gives CAGRGGQVKNTGELFF. V and J are TRBV30 and TRBJ2-2, with D perhaps matching TRBD1 (8 bases). V shed 8 bases and J shed 1 base, with 20 bases lying between them. CDR1 is GTSNPN and CDR2 is SVGIG in the germline V gene (reference sequence). The CDR3 has 16 residues.

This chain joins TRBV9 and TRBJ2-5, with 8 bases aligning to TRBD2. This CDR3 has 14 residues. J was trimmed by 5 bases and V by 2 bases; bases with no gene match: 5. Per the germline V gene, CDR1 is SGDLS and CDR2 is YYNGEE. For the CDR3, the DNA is TGTGCCAGCAGCGTCGGGACTAGTGGTGAGACCCAGTACTTC. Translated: CASSVGTSGETQYF.

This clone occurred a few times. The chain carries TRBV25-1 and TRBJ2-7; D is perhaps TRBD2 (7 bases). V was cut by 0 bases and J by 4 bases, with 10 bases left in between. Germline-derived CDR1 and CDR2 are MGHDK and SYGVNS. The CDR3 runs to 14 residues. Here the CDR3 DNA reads TGTGCCAGCAGTGAATACGGGGGGCGGTACGAGCAGTACTTC. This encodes CASSEYGGRYEQYF.

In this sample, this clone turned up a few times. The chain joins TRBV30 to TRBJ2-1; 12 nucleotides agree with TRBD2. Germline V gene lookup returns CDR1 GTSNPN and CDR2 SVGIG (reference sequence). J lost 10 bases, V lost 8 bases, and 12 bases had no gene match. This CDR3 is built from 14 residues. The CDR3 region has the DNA TGTGCCCGGGGACTAGCGGGTAAGGGGGGCGAGCAGTTCTTC. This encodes CARGLAGKGGEQFF.

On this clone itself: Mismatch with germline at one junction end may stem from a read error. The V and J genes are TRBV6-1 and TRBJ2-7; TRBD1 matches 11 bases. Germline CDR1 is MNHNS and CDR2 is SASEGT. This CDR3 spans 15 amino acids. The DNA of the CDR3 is TGTGTCAGCAGTCCGGGACAGGGGGTACCCTACGAGCAGTACTTC. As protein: CVSSPGQGVPYEQYF.

The CDR3 sequence: CASSPSQQDTNYGYTF. CDR3 DNA sequence: TGTGCCAGCAGCCCCTCCCAACAGGATACGAACTATGGCTACACCTTC. The rearrangement uses TRBV7-3 and TRBJ1-2, with D possibly TRBD1 on 5 matching bases. V gave up 5 bases and J gave up 2 bases, with 18 bases separating them. CDR1 is SGHTA and CDR2 is FQGTGA in the germline V gene. The CDR3 is made up of 16 amino acids.

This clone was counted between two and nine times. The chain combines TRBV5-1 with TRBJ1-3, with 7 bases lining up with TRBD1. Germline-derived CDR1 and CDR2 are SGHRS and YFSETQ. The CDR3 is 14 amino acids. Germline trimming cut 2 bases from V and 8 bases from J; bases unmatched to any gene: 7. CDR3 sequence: CASSFGQAVDTIYF. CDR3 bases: TGCGCCAGCAGCTTCGGACAGGCGGTAGACACCATATATTTT.

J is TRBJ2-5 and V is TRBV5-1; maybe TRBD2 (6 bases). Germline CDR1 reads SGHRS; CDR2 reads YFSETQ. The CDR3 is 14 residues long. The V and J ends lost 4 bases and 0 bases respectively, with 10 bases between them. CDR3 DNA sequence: TGCGCCAGCAGCCGAGGGACTTACCAAGAGACCCAGTACTTC. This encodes CASSRGTYQETQYF.

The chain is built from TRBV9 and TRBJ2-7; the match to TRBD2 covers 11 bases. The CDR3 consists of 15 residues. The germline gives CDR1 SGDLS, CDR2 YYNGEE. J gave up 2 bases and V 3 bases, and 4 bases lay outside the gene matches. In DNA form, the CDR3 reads TGTGCCAGCAGCGGAGGACTAGCGGGTACCTACGAGCAGTACTTC. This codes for CASSGGLAGTYEQYF.

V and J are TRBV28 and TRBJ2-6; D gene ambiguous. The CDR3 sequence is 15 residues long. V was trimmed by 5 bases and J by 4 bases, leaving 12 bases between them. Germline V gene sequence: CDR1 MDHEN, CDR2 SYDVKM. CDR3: CASSPPSGGANVLTF. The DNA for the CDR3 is TGTGCCAGCAGTCCTCCAAGTGGCGGGGCCAACGTCCTGACTTTC.